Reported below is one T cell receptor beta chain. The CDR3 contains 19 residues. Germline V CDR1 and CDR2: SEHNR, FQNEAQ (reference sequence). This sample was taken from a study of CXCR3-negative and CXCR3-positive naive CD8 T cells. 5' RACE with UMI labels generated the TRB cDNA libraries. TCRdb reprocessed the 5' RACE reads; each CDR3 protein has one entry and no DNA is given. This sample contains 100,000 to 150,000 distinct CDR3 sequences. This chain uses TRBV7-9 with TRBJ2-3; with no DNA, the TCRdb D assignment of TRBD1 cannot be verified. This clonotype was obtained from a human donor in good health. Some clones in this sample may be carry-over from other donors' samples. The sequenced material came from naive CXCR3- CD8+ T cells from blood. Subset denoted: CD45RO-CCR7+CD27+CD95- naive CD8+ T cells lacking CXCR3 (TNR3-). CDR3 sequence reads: CASATGGPKTSRLTDTQYF.